The following is a TCR beta chain sequence with its context. This sample is part of a study of shared T cell receptors in the human thymus. Profiled with immunoSEQ multiplex PCR; TCRdb holds only in-frame clones, not every one. The sample holds 450,000 to 650,000 clones, about four fifths seen once. The CDR3 length is 14 residues. Germline trimming cut 4 bases from V and 2 bases from J; bases unmatched to any gene: 4. Germline loops: CDR1 SGHNT, CDR2 YYREEE (reference sequence). The data also belong to a second study, concerning human thymus T cells. Per that paper: Resections were taken during corrective heart surgery, and the thymus tissue came from these. Use of V and J genes seemed skewed within the thymic and blood repertoires. Thymic repertoires overlap heavily among unrelated individuals, related research has reported.

The V gene is TRBV5-4, the J gene TRBJ2-7; TRBD1 matches at 9 bases. The sequence came from a boy in the first two years of life with a congenital heart defect. Source material: thymocytes. This CDR3 is CASSRQGETYEQYF. CDR3 bases: TGTGCCAGCAGCCGACAGGGGGAAACCTACGAGCAGTACTTC. The variable domain in full, completed from reference TRBV5-4 and TRBJ2-7, reads ETGVTQSPTHLIKTRGQQVTLRCSSQSGHNTVSWYQQALGQGPQFIFQYYREEENGRGNFPPRFSGLQFPNYSSELNVNALELDDSALYLCASSRQGETYEQYFGPGTRLTVT.